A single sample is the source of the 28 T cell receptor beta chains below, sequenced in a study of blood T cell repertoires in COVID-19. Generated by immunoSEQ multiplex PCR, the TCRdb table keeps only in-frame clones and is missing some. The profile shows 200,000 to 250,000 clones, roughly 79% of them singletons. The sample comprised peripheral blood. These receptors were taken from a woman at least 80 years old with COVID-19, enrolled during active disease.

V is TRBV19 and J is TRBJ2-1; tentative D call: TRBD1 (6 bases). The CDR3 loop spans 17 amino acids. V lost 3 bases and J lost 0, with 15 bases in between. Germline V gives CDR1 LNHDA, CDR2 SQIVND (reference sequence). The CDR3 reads CASSMGQTPSSYNEQFF. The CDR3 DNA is TGTGCCAGTAGTATGGGACAAACCCCGAGCTCCTACAATGAGCAGTTCTTC. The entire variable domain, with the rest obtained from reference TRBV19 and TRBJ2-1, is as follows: DGGITQSPKYLFRKEGQNVTLSCEQNLNHDAMYWYRQDPGQGLRLIYYSQIVNDFQKGDIAEGYSVSREKKESFPLTVTSAQKNPTAFYLCASSMGQTPSSYNEQFFGPGTRLTVL.

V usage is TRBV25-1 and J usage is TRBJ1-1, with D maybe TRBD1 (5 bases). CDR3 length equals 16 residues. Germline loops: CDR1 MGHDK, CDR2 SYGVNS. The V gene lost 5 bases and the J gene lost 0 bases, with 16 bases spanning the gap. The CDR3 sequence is CASSRSRASMNTEAFF. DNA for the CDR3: TGTGCCAGCAGTCGTTCCAGGGCGAGCATGAACACTGAAGCTTTCTTT. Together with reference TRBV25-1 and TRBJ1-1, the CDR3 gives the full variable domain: EADIYQTPRYLVIGTGKKITLECSQTMGHDKMYWYQQDPGMELHLIHYSYGVNSTEKGDLSSESTVSRIRTEHFPLTLESARPSHTSQYLCASSRSRASMNTEAFFGQGTRLTVV.

CDR3 in amino acids: CASSLGRTGNSPLHF. CDR3 DNA: TGTGCCAGCAGCTTAGGGCGGACAGGTAATTCACCCCTCCACTTT. The chain recombines TRBV11-2 with TRBJ1-6, with 7 bases fitting TRBD1. CDR3 length: 15 amino acids. Per the germline V gene, CDR1 is SGHAT and CDR2 is FQNNGV. The trim removed 1 base at V and 6 bases at J, leaving 3 bases unmatched.

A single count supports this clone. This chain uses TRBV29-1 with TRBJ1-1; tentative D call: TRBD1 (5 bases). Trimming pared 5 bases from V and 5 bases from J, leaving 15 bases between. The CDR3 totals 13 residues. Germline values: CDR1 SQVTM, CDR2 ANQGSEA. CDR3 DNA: TGCAGCGTTCGGACCCCAGGGAATACTGAAGCTTTCTTT. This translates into CSVRTPGNTEAFF. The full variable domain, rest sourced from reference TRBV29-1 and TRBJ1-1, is SAVISQKPSRDICQRGTSLTIQCQVDSQVTMMFWYRQQPGQSLTLIATANQGSEATYESGFVIDKFPISRPNLTFSTLTVSNMSPEDSSIYLCSVRTPGNTEAFFGQGTRLTVV.

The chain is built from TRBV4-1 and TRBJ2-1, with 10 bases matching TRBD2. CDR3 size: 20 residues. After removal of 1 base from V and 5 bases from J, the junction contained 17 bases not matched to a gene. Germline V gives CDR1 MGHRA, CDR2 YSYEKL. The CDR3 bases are TGCGCCAGCAGCCAAGGGCCGGCTAGCGGGAGTTTACTTCGAAACAATGAGCAGTTCTTC. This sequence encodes CASSQGPASGSLLRNNEQFF.

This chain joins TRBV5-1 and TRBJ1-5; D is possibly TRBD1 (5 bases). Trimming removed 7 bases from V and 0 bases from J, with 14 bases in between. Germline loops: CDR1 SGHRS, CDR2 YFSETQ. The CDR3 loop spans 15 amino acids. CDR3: CASSAGGNSNQPQHF. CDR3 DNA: TGCGCCAGCTCGGCGGGGGGGAATAGCAATCAGCCCCAGCATTTT. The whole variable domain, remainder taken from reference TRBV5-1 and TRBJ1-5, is KAGVTQTPRYLIKTRGQQVTLSCSPISGHRSVSWYQQTPGQGLQFLFEYFSETQRNKGNFPGRFSGRQFSNSRSEMNVSTLELGDSALYLCASSAGGNSNQPQHFGDGTRLSIL.

The CDR3 here is CASLGYRQGPFGYTF. CDR3 DNA: TGTGCCAGCCTAGGGTACAGACAGGGCCCCTTTGGCTACACCTTC. The gene calls are TRBV6-4 and TRBJ1-2, with 7 bases fitting TRBD1. This CDR3 region has 15 residues. CDR1 is MRHNA, CDR2 SNTAGT, per germline. The trim removed 8 bases at V and 7 bases at J, leaving 16 bases unmatched.

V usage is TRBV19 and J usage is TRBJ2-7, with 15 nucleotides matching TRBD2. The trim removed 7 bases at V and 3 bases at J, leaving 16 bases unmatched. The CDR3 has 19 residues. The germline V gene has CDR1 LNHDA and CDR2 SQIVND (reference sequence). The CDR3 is CASTKSIGTSGRRDYEQYF. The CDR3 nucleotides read TGTGCCAGTACCAAATCGATTGGGACTAGCGGGAGGCGGGACTACGAGCAGTACTTC.

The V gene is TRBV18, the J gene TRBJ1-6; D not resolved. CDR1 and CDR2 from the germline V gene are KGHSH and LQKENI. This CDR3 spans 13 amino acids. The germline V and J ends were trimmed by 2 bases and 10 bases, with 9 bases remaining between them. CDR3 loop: CASSPNAGSPLHF. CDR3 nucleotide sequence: TGTGCCAGCTCACCAAACGCGGGCTCACCCCTCCACTTT.

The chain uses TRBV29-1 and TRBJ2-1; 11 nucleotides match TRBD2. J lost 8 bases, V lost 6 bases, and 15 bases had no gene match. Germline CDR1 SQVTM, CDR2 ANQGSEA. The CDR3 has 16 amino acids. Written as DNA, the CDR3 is TGCAGCGTAATAGCGGGAGGGGGGGGCTCCTGGTATGAGCAGTTCTTC. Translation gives CSVIAGGGGSWYEQFF.

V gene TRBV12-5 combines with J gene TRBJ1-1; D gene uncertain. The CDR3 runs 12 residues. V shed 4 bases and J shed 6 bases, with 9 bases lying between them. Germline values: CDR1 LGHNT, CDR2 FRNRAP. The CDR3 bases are TGTGCTAGTGGTTCAGGACTCGCTGAAGCTTTCTTT. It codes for CASGSGLAEAFF.

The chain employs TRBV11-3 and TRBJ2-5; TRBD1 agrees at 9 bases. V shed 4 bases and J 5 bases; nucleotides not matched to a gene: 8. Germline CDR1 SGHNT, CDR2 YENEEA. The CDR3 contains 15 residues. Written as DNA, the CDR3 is TGTGCCAGCAGCTACCGACAGGGGGTAGGGGAGACCCAGTACTTC. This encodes CASSYRQGVGETQYF.

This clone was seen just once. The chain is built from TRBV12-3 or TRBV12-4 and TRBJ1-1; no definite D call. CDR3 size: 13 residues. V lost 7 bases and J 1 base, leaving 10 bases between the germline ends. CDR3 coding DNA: TGTGCCAGCACCGGAGACGGGAACACTGAAGCTTTCTTT. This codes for CASTGDGNTEAFF.

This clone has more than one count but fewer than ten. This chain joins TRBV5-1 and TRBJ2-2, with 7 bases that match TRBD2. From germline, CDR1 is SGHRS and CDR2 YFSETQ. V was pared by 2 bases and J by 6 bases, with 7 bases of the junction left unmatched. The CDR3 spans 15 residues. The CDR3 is CASSLAGSNSGELFF. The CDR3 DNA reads TGCGCCAGCAGCTTAGCGGGAAGTAATTCCGGGGAGCTGTTTTTT.

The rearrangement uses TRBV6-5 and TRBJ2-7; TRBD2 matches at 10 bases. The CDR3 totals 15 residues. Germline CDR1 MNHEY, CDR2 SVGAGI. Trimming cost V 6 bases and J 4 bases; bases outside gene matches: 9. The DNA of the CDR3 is TGTGCCAGCAGAGCGGGAGGGACCGGGGGATACGAGCAGTACTTC. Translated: CASRAGGTGGYEQYF.

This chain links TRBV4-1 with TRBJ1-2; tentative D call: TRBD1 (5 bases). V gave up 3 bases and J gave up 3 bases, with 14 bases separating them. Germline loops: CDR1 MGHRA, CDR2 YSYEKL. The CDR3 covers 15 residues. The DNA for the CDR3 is TGCGCCAGCAGCCACCCCCCTCTAGGGGACTATGGCTACACCTTC. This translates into CASSHPPLGDYGYTF.

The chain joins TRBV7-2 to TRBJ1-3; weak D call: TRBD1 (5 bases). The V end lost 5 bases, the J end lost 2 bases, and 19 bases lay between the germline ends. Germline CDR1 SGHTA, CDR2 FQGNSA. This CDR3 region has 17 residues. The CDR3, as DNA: TGTGCCAGCAGCCGGTGGGGGGGAGACATAGCTGGAAACACCATATATTTT. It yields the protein CASSRWGGDIAGNTIYF.

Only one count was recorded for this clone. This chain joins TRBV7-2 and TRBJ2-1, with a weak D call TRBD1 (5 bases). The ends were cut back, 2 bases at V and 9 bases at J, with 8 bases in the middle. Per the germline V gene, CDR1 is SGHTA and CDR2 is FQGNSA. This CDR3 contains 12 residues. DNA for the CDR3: TGTGCCAGCAGCTTAAGGGGCGGTGAGCAGTTCTTC. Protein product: CASSLRGGEQFF. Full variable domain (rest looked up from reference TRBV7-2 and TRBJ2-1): GAGVSQSPSNKVTEKGKDVELRCDPISGHTALYWYRQSLGQGLEFLIYFQGNSAPDKSGLPSDRFSAERTGGSVSTLTIQRTQQEDSAVYLCASSLRGGEQFFGPGTRLTVL.

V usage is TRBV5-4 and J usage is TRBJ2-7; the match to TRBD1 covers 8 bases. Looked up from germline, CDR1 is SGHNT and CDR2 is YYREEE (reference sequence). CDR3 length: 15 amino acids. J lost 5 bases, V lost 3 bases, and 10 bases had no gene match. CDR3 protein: CASSSAGQGRNEQYF. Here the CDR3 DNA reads TGTGCCAGCAGCTCCGCAGGACAGGGTCGCAACGAGCAGTACTTC. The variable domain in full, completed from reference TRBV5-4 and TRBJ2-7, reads ETGVTQSPTHLIKTRGQQVTLRCSSQSGHNTVSWYQQALGQGPQFIFQYYREEENGRGNFPPRFSGLQFPNYSSELNVNALELDDSALYLCASSSAGQGRNEQYFGPGTRLTVT.

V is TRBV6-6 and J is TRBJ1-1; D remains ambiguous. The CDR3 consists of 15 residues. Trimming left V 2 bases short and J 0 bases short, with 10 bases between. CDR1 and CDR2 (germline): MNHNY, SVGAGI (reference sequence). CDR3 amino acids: CASSYDQQMNTEAFF. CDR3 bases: TGTGCCAGCAGTTACGATCAACAGATGAACACTGAAGCTTTCTTT.

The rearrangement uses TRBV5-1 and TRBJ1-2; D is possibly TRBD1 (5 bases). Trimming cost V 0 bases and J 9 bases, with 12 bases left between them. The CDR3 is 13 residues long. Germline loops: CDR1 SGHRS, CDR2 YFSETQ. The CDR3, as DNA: TGCGCCAGCAGCTTGGACCAGGGCGACCGCTACACCTTC. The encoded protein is CASSLDQGDRYTF.

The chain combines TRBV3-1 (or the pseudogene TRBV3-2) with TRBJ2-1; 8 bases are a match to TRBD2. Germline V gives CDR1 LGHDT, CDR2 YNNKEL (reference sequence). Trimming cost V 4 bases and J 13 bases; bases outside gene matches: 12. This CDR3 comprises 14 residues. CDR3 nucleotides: TGTGCCAGCAGCCCCGGGACTAGAGGCATAATACAGTTCTTC. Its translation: CASSPGTRGIIQFF.

CDR3 sequence: CASSLGGAGGQETQYF. The CDR3, as DNA: TGTGCCAGCAGCCTTGGAGGGGCGGGGGGTCAAGAGACCCAGTACTTC. The chain employs TRBV7-2 and TRBJ2-5, with TRBD2 identical over 8 bases. Germline CDR1 reads SGHTA; CDR2 reads FQGNSA. V lost 5 bases to trimming and J lost 2 bases; unmatched junction nucleotides: 10. There are 16 residues in the CDR3.

DNA for the CDR3: TGTGCCAGCAGTGAGGGGAGGGATGGCTACACCTTC. Amino acid sequence: CASSEGRDGYTF. The gene calls are TRBV25-1 and TRBJ1-2; D is unresolved. The CDR3 spans 12 residues. The V and J ends lost 3 bases and 6 bases respectively, with 8 bases between them. Germline V gene lookup returns CDR1 MGHDK and CDR2 SYGVNS.

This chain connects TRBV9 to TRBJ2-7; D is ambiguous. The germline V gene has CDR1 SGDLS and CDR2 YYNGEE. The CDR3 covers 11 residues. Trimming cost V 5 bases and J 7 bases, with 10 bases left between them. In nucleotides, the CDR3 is TGTGCCAGCAGACCGGGTGAGGAGCAGTACTTC. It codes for CASRPGEEQYF. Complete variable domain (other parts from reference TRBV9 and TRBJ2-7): DSGVTQTPKHLITATGQRVTLRCSPRSGDLSVYWYQQSLDQGLQFLIQYYNGEERAKGNILERFSAQQFPDLHSELNLSSLELGDSALYFCASRPGEEQYFGPGTRLTVT.

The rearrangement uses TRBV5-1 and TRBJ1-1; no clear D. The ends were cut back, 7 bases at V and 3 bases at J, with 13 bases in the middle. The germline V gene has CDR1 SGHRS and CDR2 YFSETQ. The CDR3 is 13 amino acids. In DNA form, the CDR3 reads TGCGCCAGCGCCTCGAGCGCGGACACTGAAGCTTTCTTT. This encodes CASASSADTEAFF.

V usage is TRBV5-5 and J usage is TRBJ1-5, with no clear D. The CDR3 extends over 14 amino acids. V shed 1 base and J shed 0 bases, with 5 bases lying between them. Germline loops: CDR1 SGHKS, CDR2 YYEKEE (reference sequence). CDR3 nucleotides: TGTGCCAGCAGCTTGAGAGATAGCAATCAGCCCCAGCATTTT. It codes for CASSLRDSNQPQHF.

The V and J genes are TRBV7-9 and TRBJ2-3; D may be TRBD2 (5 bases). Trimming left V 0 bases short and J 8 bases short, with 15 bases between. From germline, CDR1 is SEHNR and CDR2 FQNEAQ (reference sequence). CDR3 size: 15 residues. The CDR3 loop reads CASSLALVVSATQYF. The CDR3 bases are TGTGCCAGCAGCTTAGCACTAGTCGTTAGCGCTACGCAGTATTTT.